The table lists the clone carrying this TCR beta chain with many counts. Its antigen is unknown. This entry belongs to a study of early T cells in non-severe SARS-CoV-2 infection. Across the study: Alpha and beta chains were unpaired, from unsorted whole-blood bulk RNA. Findings of the study overall: Anti-spike CD8 responses were favored by VDJdb matching, which missed private and CD4 specificities.

Using its own MiXCR run on the 5' RACE reads, TCRdb lists one record per CDR3 protein. The sample holds 35,000 to 50,000 distinct CDR3 sequences, approximately 6% seen once. Germline loops: CDR1 MGHRA, CDR2 YSYEKL. Trimming removed 0 bases from V and 9 bases from J, with 12 bases in between. The CDR3 is 14 amino acids. This rearrangement joins TRBV4-1 to TRBJ1-5, with D possibly being TRBD1 (5 bases). The sample consisted of whole blood, taken at baseline. This receptor was taken from an adult who was a healthcare worker with PCR-confirmed SARS-CoV-2 infection or an uninfected control (not recorded which). The CDR3 region is CASSQDRGVRPQHF. CDR3 nucleotide sequence: TGCGCCAGCAGCCAAGATAGAGGGGTTAGGCCCCAGCATTTT.